These T cell receptor beta chains were read from a single sample in a study of shared clonotypes between healthy human individuals. Data came from immunoSEQ multiplex PCR; TCRdb stores just in-frame clones and leaves some out. In the table there are over a million clones, about 84% of which are singletons. Input material: memory CD4+ T cells from PBMCs. Receptors were obtained from a man aged 18 to 29 in good health. Some clones in this sample may be carry-over from other donors' samples. Both conserved end residues are trimmed from each CDR3. D genes are given only for firm matches.

TRBJ2-1,TRBV4-1,-,ASSQDHGSYNEQF
TRBJ1-1,TRBV7-9,-,ASSPKNRDTEAF
TRBJ2-3,TRBV5-4,-,ASSSGLGSTDTQY
TRBJ1-2,TRBV28,-,ASRKSGAGYGYT
TRBJ1-2,TRBV29-1,-,SVEESGRPYGYT
TRBJ1-2,TRBV18,-,ASIGELGNYGYT
TRBJ2-3,TRBV18,-,ASHSETDTQY
TRBJ1-2,TRBV28,-,ASSLRMNYGYT
TRBJ2-1,TRBV7-2,TRBD2,ASSFASGYNEQF
TRBJ2-5,TRBV7-9,-,ASRRGGAETQY
TRBJ2-2,TRBV19,-,ASSKGVALNTGELF
TRBJ2-3,TRBV19,TRBD2,ASSAGVNTDTQY
TRBJ2-3,TRBV13,-,ASSFPASTDTQY
TRBJ2-2,TRBV9,-,ASSVRMNTGELF
TRBJ1-5,TRBV27,-,ASITDRIQPQH
TRBJ1-5,TRBV27,-,ASSLKKGAPHRQPQH
TRBJ2-2,TRBV5-1,-,ASTPGARAGELF